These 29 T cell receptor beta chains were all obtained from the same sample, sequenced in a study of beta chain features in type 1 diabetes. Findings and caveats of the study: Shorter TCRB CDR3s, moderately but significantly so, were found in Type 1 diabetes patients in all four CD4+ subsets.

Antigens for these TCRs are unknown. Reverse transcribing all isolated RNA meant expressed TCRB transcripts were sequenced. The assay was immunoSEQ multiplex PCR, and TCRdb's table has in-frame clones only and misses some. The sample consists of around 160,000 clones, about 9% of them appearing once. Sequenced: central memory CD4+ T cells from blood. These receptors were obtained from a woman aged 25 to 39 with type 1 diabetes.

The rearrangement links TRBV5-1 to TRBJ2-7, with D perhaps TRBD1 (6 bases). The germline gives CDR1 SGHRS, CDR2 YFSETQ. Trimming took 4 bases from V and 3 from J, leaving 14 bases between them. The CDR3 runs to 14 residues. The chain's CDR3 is CASSPRDTLYEQYF. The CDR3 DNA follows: TGCGCCAGCAGCCCCCGGGACACTCTCTACGAGCAGTACTTC.

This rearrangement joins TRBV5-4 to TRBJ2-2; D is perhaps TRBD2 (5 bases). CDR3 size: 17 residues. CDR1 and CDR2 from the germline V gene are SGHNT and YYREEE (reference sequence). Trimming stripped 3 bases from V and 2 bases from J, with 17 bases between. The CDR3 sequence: CASSSMTTRINTGELFF. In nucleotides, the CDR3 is TGTGCCAGCAGCTCGATGACTACTAGGATAAACACCGGGGAGCTGTTTTTT.

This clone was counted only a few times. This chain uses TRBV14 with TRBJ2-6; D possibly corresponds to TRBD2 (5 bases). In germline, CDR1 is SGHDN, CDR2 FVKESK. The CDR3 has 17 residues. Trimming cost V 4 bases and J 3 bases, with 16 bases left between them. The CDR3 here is CASSLRGLGGGANVLTF. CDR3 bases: TGTGCCAGCAGCCTGCGAGGGTTGGGCGGTGGGGCCAACGTCCTGACTTTC.

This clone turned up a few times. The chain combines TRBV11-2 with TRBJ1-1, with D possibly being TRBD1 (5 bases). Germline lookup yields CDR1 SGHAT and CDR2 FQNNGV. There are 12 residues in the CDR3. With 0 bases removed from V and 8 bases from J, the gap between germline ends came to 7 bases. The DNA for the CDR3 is TGTGCCAGCAGCTTAGAGCAGGGAGAAGCTTTCTTT. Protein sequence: CASSLEQGEAFF.

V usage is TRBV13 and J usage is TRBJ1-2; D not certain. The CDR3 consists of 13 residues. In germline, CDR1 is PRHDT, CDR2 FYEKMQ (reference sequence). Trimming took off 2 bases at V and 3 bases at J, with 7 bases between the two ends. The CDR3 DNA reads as TGTGCCAGCAGCTTAAGGACTGACTATGGCTACACCTTC. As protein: CASSLRTDYGYTF.

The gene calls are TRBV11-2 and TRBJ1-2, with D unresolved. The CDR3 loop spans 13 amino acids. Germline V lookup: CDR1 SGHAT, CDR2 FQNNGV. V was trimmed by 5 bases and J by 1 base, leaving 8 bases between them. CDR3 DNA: TGTGCCAGCAGCCCCGGGTTTAACTATGGCTACACCTTC. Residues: CASSPGFNYGYTF.

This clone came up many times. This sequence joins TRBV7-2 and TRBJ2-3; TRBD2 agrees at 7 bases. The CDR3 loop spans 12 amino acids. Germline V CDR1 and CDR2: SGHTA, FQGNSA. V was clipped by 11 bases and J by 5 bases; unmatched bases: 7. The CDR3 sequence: CAAWGGVDTQYF. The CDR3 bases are TGTGCCGCGTGGGGAGGGGTAGATACGCAGTATTTT. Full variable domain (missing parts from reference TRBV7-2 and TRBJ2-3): GAGVSQSPSNKVTEKGKDVELRCDPISGHTALYWYRQSLGQGLEFLIYFQGNSAPDKSGLPSDRFSAERTGGSVSTLTIQRTQQEDSAVYLCAAWGGVDTQYFGPGTRLTVL.

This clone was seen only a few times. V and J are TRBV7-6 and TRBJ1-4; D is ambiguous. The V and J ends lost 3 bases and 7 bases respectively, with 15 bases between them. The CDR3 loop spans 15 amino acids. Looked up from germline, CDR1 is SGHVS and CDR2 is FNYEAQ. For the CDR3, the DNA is TGTGCCAGCAGCTTGAGAGGAGGTGAAGGTGAAAAACTGTTTTTT. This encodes CASSLRGGEGEKLFF.

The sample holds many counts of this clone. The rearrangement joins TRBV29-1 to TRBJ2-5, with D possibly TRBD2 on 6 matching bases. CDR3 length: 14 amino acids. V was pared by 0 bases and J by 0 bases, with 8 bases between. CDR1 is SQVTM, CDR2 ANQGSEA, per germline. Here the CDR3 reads CSVEDPGDQETQYF. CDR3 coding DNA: TGCAGCGTTGAAGATCCGGGGGACCAAGAGACCCAGTACTTC.

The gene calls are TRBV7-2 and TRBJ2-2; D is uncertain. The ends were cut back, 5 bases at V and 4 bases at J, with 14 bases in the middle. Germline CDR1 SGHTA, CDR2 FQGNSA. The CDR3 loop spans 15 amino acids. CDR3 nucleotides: TGTGCCAGCAGCCCGGTACGGCGGCTCACCGGGGAGCTGTTTTTT. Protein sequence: CASSPVRRLTGELFF.

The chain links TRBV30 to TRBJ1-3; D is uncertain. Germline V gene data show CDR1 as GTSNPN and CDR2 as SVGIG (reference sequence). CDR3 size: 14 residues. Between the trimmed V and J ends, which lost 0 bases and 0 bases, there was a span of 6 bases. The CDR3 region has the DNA TGTGCCTGGAGTGTATCCAGCTCTGGAAACACCATATATTTT. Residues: CAWSVSSSGNTIYF.

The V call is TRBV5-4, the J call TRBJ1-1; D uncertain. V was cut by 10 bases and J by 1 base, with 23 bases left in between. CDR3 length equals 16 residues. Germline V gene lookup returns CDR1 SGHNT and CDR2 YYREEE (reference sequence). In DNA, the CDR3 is TGTGCCGTTTGGAGGTCAGGCCAAACGGGGAACACTGAAGCTTTCTTT. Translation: CAVWRSGQTGNTEAFF.

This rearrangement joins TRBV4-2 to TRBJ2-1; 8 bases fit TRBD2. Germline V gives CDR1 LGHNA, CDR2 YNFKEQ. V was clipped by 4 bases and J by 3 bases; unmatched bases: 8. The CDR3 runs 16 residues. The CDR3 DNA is TGTGCCAGCAGCCCCGAGACTAGCGAGCACTACAATGAGCAGTTCTTC. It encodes CASSPETSEHYNEQFF.

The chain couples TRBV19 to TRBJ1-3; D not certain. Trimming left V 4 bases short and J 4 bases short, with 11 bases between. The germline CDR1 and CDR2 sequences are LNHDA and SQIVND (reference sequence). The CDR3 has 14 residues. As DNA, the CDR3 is TGTGCCAGTAGTACCCGGGATCTAGGAAACACCATATATTTT. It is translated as CASSTRDLGNTIYF.

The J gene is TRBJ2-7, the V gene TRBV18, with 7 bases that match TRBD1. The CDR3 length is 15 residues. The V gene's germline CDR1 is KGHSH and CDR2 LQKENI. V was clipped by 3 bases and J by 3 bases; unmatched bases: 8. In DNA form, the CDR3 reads TGTGCCAGCTCACCTCCTGACAGGGTTGGCTACGAGCAGTACTTC. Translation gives CASSPPDRVGYEQYF.

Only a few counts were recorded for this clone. In DNA, the CDR3 is TGTGCCAGCAGCTTGGCGGGATCCTACGAGCAGTACTTC. This encodes CASSLAGSYEQYF. The chain is built from TRBV5-4 and TRBJ2-7; D perhaps matches TRBD2 (5 bases). CDR3 length: 13 amino acids. V was shortened by 0 bases and J by 1 base, with 5 bases between the two germline ends. Germline V CDR1 and CDR2: SGHNT, YYREEE (reference sequence).

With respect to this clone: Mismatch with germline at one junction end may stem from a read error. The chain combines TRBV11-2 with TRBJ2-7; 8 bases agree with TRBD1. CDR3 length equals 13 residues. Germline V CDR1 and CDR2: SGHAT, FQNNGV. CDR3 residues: CASSAGGSHEQYF. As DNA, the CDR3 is TGTGCCAGCAGCGCAGGGGGCTCCCACGAGCAGTACTTC. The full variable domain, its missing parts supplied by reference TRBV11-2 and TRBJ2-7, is EAGVAQSPRYKIIEKRQSVAFWCNPISGHATLYWYQQILGQGPKLLIQFQNNGVVDDSQLPKDRFSAERLKGVDSTLKIQPAKLEDSAVYLCASSAGGSHEQYFGPGTRLTVT.

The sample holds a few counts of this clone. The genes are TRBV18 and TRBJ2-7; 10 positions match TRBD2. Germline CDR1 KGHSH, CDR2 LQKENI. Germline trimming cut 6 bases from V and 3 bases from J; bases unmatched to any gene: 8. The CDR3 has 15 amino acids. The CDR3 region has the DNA TGTGCCAGCTCTCGCGCCGGGACTAGCGACTACGAGCAGTACTTC. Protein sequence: CASSRAGTSDYEQYF.

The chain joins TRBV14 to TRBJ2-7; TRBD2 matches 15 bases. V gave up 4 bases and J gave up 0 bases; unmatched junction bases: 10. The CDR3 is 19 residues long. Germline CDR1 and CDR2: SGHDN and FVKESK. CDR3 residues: CASSPNPGLAGGASYEQYF. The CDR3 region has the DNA TGTGCCAGCAGCCCCAATCCGGGACTAGCGGGAGGTGCCTCCTACGAGCAGTACTTC. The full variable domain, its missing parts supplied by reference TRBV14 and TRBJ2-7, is EAGVTQFPSHSVIEKGQTVTLRCDPISGHDNLYWYRRVMGKEIKFLLHFVKESKQDESGMPNNRFLAERTGGTYSTLKVQPAELEDSGVYFCASSPNPGLAGGASYEQYFGPGTRLTVT.

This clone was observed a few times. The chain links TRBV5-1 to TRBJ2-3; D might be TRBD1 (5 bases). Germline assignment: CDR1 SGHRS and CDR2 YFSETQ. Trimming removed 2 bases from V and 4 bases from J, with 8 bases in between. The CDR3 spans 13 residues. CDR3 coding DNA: TGCGCCAGCAGCTTACAGGACCCAGATACGCAGTATTTT. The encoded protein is CASSLQDPDTQYF. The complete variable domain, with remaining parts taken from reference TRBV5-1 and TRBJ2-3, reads KAGVTQTPRYLIKTRGQQVTLSCSPISGHRSVSWYQQTPGQGLQFLFEYFSETQRNKGNFPGRFSGRQFSNSRSEMNVSTLELGDSALYLCASSLQDPDTQYFGPGTRLTVL.

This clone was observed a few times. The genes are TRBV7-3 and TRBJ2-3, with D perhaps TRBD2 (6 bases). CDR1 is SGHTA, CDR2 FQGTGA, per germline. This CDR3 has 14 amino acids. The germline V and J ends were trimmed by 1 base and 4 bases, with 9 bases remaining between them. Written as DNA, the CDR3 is TGTGCCAGCAGCTTAATGGAGGGGTCAGATACGCAGTATTTT. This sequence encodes CASSLMEGSDTQYF.

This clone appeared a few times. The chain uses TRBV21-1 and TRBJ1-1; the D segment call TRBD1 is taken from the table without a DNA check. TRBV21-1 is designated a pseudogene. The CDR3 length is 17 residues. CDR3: CASSFPIPQGPNTEAFF. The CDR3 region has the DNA TGTGCCAGCAGCTTTCCCATACCACAGGGACCGAACACTGAAGCTTTCTTT.

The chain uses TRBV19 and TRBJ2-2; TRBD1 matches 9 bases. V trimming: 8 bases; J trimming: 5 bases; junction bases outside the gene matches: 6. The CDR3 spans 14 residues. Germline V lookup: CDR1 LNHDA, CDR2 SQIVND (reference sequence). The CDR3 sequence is CASRRTGATGELFF. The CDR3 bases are TGTGCCAGTCGTCGGACAGGGGCGACCGGGGAGCTGTTTTTT.

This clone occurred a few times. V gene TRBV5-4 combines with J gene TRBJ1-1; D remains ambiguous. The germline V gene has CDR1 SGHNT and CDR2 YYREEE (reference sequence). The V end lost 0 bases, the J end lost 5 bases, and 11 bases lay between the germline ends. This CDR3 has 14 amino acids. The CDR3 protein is CASSLAGIGTEAFF. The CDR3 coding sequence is TGTGCCAGCAGCTTGGCCGGGATAGGGACTGAAGCTTTCTTT.

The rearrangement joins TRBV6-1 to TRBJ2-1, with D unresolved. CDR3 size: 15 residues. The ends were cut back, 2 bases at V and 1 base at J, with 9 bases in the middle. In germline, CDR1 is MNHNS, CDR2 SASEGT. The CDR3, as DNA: TGTGCCAGCAGTGAACAAGCAGGTTCCTACAATGAGCAGTTCTTC. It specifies CASSEQAGSYNEQFF.

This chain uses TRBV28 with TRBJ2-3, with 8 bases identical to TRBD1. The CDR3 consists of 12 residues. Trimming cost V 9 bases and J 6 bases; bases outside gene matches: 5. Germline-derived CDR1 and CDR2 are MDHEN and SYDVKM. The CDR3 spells CASWTGWDTQYF. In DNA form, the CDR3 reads TGTGCCAGTTGGACAGGGTGGGATACGCAGTATTTT.

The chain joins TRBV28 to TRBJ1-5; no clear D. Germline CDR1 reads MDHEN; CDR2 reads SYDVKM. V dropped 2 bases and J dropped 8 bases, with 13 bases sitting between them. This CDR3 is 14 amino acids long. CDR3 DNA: TGTGCCAGCAGTTTAACGCACGGTTCGAAGCCCCAGCATTTT. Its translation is CASSLTHGSKPQHF. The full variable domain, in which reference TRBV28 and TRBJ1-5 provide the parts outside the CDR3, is DVKVTQSSRYLVKRTGEKVFLECVQDMDHENMFWYRQDPGLGLRLIYFSYDVKMKEKGDIPEGYSVSREKKERFSLILESASTNQTSMYLCASSLTHGSKPQHFGDGTRLSIL.

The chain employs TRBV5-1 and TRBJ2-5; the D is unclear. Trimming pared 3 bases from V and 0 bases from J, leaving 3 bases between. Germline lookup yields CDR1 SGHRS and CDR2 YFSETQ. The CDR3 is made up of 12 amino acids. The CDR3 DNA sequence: TGCGCCAGCAGCTCCTACCAAGAGACCCAGTACTTC. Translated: CASSSYQETQYF.

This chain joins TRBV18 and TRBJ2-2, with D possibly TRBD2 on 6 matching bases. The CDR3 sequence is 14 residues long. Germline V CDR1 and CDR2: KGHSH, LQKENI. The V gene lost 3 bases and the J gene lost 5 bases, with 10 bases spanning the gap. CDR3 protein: CASSPRRDTGELFF. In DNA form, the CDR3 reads TGTGCCAGCTCACCTCGGAGGGATACCGGGGAGCTGTTTTTT.